What follows are 3 T cell receptor beta chains derived from one specimen sequenced in a study of T cell changes during pregnancy in multiple sclerosis. Repertoires were generated with immunoSEQ multiplex PCR, while TCRdb's copy carries only in-frame clones and drops some. The sample lists over 50,000 clones; approximately 90% were seen once. Sequenced material: peripheral blood, taken in the first trimester of pregnancy. All receptors derive from a female donor in good health, enrolled as a control in a pregnancy study.

The chain combines TRBV5-5 with TRBJ1-4; a weak D match, TRBD1 (5 bases). In germline, CDR1 is SGHKS, CDR2 YYEKEE (reference sequence). Trimming left V 4 bases short and J 4 bases short, with 17 bases between. The CDR3 covers 16 residues. The CDR3 is CASSPSPTEYNEKLFF. As DNA, the CDR3 is TGTGCCAGCAGCCCATCCCCGACAGAATATAATGAAAAACTGTTTTTT.

This clone was seen once. This rearrangement joins TRBV5-1 to TRBJ1-1; TRBD1 matches 7 bases. CDR3 length: 15 residues. The germline gives CDR1 SGHRS, CDR2 YFSETQ. The J segment lost 4 bases and the V segment lost 4 bases, leaving 10 bases of the junction unmatched. The CDR3 nucleotides read TGCGCCAGCAGCGAAAGACAGGGAAGTGGCACTGAAGCTTTCTTT. This gives the protein CASSERQGSGTEAFF.

V usage is TRBV2 and J usage is TRBJ1-3; D is undetermined. This CDR3 spans 17 amino acids. Germline-derived CDR1 and CDR2 are SNHLY and FYNNEI. Deletions cut 3 bases from V and 3 bases from J, with 18 bases between. Here the CDR3 reads CASSDLGMRGGGNTIYF. CDR3 nucleotides: TGTGCCAGCAGTGATCTTGGCATGCGGGGAGGTGGAAACACCATATATTTT.